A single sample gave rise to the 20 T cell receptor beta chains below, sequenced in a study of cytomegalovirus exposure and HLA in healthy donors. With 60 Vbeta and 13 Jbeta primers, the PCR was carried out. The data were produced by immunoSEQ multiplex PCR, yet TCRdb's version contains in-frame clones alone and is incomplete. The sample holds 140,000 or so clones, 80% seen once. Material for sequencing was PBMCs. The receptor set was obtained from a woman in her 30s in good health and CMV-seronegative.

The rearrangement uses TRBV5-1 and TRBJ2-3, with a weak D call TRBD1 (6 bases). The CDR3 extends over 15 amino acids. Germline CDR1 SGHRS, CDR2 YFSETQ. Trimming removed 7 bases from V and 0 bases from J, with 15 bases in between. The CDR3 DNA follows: TGCGCCAGCGGGGGACAAAACCCTAGCACAGATACGCAGTATTTT. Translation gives CASGGQNPSTDTQYF. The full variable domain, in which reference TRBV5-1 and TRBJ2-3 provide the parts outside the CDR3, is KAGVTQTPRYLIKTRGQQVTLSCSPISGHRSVSWYQQTPGQGLQFLFEYFSETQRNKGNFPGRFSGRQFSNSRSEMNVSTLELGDSALYLCASGGQNPSTDTQYFGPGTRLTVL.

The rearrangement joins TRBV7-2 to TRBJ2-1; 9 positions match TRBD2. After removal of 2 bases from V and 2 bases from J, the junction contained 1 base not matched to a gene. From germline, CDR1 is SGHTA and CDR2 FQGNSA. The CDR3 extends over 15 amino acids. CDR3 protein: CASSLSGGPYNEQFF. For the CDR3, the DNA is TGTGCCAGCAGCTTAAGCGGGGGGCCCTACAATGAGCAGTTCTTC. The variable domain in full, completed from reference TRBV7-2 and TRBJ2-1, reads GAGVSQSPSNKVTEKGKDVELRCDPISGHTALYWYRQSLGQGLEFLIYFQGNSAPDKSGLPSDRFSAERTGGSVSTLTIQRTQQEDSAVYLCASSLSGGPYNEQFFGPGTRLTVL.

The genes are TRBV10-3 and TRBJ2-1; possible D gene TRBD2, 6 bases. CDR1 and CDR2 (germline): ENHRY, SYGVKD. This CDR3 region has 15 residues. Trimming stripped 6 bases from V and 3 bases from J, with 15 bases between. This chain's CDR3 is CAIRPGLTNYNEQFF. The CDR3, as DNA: TGTGCCATCAGACCGGGACTCACTAACTACAATGAGCAGTTCTTC.

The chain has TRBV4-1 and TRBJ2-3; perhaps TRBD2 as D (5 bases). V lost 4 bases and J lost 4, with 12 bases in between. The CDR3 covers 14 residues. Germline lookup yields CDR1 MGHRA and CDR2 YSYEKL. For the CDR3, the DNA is TGCGCCAGCAGCCCCCTGGGGAGCTCAGATACGCAGTATTTT. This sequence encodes CASSPLGSSDTQYF.

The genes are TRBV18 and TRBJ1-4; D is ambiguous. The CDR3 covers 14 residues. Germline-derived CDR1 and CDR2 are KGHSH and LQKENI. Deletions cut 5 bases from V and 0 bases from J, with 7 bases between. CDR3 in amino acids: CASSEASTNEKLFF. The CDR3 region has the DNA TGTGCCAGCTCAGAGGCCTCAACTAATGAAAAACTGTTTTTT.

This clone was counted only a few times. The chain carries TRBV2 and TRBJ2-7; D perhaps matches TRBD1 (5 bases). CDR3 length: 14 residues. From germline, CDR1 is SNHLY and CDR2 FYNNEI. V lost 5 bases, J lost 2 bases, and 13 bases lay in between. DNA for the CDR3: TGTGCCAGCAGTCCGGACATAAGTGCCTACGAGCAGTACTTC. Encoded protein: CASSPDISAYEQYF. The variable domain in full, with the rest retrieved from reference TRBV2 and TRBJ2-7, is EPEVTQTPSHQVTQMGQEVILRCVPISNHLYFYWYRQILGQKVEFLVSFYNNEISEKSEIFDDQFSVERPDGSNFTLKIRSTKLEDSAMYFCASSPDISAYEQYFGPGTRLTVT.

CDR3 coding DNA: TGTGCCAGCTCACCGCGGGATACGCAGTATTTT. Translation gives CASSPRDTQYF. The chain employs TRBV18 and TRBJ2-3, with D hard to call. Germline V gene data show CDR1 as KGHSH and CDR2 as LQKENI. CDR3 length: 11 residues. V gave up 3 bases and J gave up 6 bases, with 4 bases separating them.

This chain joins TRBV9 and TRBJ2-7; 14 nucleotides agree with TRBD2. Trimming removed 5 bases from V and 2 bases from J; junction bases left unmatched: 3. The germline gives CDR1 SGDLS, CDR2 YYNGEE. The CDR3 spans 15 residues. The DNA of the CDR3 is TGTGCCAGCAGTCGACTAGCGGGAGGGACCTACGAGCAGTACTTC. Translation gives CASSRLAGGTYEQYF. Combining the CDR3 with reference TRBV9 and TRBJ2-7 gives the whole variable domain DSGVTQTPKHLITATGQRVTLRCSPRSGDLSVYWYQQSLDQGLQFLIQYYNGEERAKGNILERFSAQQFPDLHSELNLSSLELGDSALYFCASSRLAGGTYEQYFGPGTRLTVT.

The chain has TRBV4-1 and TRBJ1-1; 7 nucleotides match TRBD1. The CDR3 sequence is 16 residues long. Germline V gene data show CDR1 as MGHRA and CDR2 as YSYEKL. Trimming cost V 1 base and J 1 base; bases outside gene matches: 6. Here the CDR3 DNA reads TGCGCCAGCAGCCAAGGAAGGGGGCGGGCGAACACTGAAGCTTTCTTT. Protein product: CASSQGRGRANTEAFF.

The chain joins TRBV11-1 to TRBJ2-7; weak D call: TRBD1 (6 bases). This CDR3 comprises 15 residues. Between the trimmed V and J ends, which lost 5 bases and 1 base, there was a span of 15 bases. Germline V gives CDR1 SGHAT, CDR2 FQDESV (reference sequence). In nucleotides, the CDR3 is TGTGCCAGCAGCGGACAGTGGGGCAGGTCCTACGAGCAGTACTTC. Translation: CASSGQWGRSYEQYF. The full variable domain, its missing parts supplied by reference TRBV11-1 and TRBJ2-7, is EAEVAQSPRYKITEKSQAVAFWCDPISGHATLYWYRQILGQGPELLVQFQDESVVDDSQLPKDRFSAERLKGVDSTLKIQPAELGDSAMYLCASSGQWGRSYEQYFGPGTRLTVT.

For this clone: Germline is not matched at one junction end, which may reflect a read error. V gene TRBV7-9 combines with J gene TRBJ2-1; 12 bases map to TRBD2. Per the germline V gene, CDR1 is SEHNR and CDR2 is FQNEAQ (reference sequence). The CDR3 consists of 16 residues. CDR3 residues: CSSSLALAGGYNEQFF. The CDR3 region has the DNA TGTTCCAGCAGCTTAGCTCTAGCGGGGGGGTACAATGAGCAGTTCTTC. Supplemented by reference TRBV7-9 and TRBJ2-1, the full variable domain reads DTGVSQNPRHKITKRGQNVTFRCDPISEHNRLYWYRQTLGQGPEFLTYFQNEAQLEKSRLLSDRFSAERPKGSFSTLEIQRTEQGDSAMYLCSSSLALAGGYNEQFFGPGTRLTVL.

The CDR3 reads CASSLSLAYNEQFF. DNA for the CDR3: TGTGCCAGCAGTTTATCCCTCGCCTACAATGAGCAGTTCTTC. The gene calls are TRBV27 and TRBJ2-1; D gene unclear. This CDR3 comprises 14 residues. Looked up from germline, CDR1 is MNHEY and CDR2 is SMNVEV (reference sequence). V gave up 0 bases and J gave up 2 bases, with 5 bases separating them.

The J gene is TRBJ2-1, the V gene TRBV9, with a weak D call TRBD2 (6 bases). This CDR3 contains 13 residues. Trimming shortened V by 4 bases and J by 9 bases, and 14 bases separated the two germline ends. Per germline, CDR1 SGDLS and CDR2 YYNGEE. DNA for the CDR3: TGTGCCAGCAGCAAGACTAGATTCAGTGAGCAGTTCTTC. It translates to CASSKTRFSEQFF.

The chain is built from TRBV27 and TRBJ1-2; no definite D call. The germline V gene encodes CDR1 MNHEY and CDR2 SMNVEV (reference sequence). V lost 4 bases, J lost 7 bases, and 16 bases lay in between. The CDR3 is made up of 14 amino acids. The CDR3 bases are TGTGCCAGCAGTTCGACCAACGACGGAGCTGGCTACACCTTC. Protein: CASSSTNDGAGYTF.

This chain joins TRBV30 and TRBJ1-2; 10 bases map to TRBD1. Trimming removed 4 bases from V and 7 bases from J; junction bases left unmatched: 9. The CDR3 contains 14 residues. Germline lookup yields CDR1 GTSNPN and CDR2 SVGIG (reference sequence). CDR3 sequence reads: CAWISTGGAFGYTF. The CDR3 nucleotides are TGTGCCTGGATTTCGACAGGGGGCGCCTTTGGCTACACCTTC.

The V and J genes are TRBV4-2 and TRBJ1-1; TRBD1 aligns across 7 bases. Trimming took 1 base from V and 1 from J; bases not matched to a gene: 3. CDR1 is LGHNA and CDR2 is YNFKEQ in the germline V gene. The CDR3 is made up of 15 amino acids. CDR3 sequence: CASSQGGQQNTEAFF. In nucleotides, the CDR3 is TGTGCCAGCAGCCAAGGGGGACAGCAGAACACTGAAGCTTTCTTT.

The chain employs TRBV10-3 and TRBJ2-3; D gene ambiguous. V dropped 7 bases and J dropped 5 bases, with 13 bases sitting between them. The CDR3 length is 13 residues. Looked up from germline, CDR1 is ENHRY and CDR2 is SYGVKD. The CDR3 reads CAIKLPAEDTQYF. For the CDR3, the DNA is TGTGCCATCAAACTACCCGCGGAAGATACGCAGTATTTT.

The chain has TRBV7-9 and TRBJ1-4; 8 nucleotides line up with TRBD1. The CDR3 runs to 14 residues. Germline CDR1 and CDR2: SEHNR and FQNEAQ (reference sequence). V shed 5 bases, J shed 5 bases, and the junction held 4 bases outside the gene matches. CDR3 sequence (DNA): TGTGCCAGCAGCGCCAGGGGGCGGAATGAAAAACTGTTTTTT. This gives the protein CASSARGRNEKLFF. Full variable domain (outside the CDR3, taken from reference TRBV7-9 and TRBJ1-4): DTGVSQNPRHKITKRGQNVTFRCDPISEHNRLYWYRQTLGQGPEFLTYFQNEAQLEKSRLLSDRFSAERPKGSFSTLEIQRTEQGDSAMYLCASSARGRNEKLFFGSGTQLSVL.

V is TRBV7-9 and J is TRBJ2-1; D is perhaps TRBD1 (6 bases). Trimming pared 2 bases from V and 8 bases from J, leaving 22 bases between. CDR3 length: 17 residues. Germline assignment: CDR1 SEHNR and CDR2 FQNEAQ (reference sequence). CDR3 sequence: CASSLIWRQGPRYEQFF. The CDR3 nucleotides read TGTGCCAGCAGCTTAATTTGGCGTCAGGGGCCTCGGTATGAGCAGTTCTTC.

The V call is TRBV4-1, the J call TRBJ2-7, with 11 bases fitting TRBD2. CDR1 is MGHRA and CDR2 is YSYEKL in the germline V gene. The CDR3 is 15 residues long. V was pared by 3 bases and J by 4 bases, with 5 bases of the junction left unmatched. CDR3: CASSHLAGGVYEQYF. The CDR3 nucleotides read TGCGCCAGCAGCCACTTAGCGGGAGGGGTGTACGAGCAGTACTTC.